A selection of T cell receptor beta chains follows, all from one sample in a study of neurological immune-mediated disorders. Each CDR3 protein gets one entry after TCRdb re-called the 5' RACE reads with MiXCR. Among around 51,000 distinct CDR3 sequences listed, approximately 12% were seen once. Input material: PBMCs. These receptors were collected from a male donor with HTLV-1-associated myelopathy (HAM/TSP). The CDR3 runs from the conserved cysteine through the conserved F or W. D genes are given only for firm matches. Expanded clones get a size class; other rows say once, few or many, or leave the size out.

v_call	d_call	j_call	clone_size	cdr3_aa	cdr3_nt
TRBV20-1	NA	TRBJ2-1	many	CSARGPDKYNEQFF	TGCAGTGCTAGAGGGCCGGACAAATACAATGAGCAGTTCTTC
TRBV7-9	NA	TRBJ1-3	many	CASSSGLSGNTIYF	TGTGCCAGCAGCTCGGGACTCTCTGGAAACACCATATATTTT
TRBV9	TRBD1	TRBJ2-5	many	CASSSGTGGSETQYF	TGTGCCAGCAGCTCAGGGACAGGGGGCAGTGAGACCCAGTACTTC
TRBV5-1	TRBD2	TRBJ2-3	many	CASRLAGRTDTQYF	TGCGCCAGCCGACTAGCGGGGCGCACAGATACGCAGTATTTT
TRBV7-9	NA	TRBJ2-4	many	CASSTGQPGDIQYF	TGTGCCAGCAGCACTGGACAGCCCGGAGACATTCAGTACTTC
TRBV4-1	NA	TRBJ2-3	many	CASSQVTPRGTQYF	TGCGCCAGCAGCCAAGTCACCCCTAGAGGTACGCAGTATTTT
TRBV5-1	NA	TRBJ1-5	NA	CASSRDGGNQPQHF	TGCGCCAGCAGCCGGGACGGTGGCAATCAGCCCCAGCATTTT
TRBV6-5	TRBD1	TRBJ2-7	many	CASSPWTGGSYEQYF	TGTGCCAGCAGCCCCTGGACAGGGGGCTCCTACGAGCAGTACTTC
TRBV7-9	TRBD1	TRBJ2-7	NA	CASSPDRAQEQHF	TGTGCCAGCAGCCCCGACAGGGCTCAAGAGCAGCACTTT
TRBV20-1	TRBD1	TRBJ1-6	few	CSARPLRDRGPSQALHF	TGCAGTGCCAGACCCCTCCGGGACAGGGGGCCTTCCCAGGCCCTCCACTTT
TRBV5-1	NA	TRBJ2-2	many	CASSKGQNTGELFF	TGCGCCAGCAGCAAGGGACAGAACACCGGGGAGCTGTTTTTT
TRBV6-2/TRBV6-3	NA	TRBJ2-7	NA	CASSYSSGARYEQYF	TGTGCCAGCAGTTACTCGTCAGGGGCCCGCTATGAGCAGTACTTC
TRBV20-1	NA	TRBJ1-1	many	CSARETPKNTEAFF	TGCAGTGCTAGAGAGACACCAAAGAACACTGAAGCTTTCTTT
TRBV5-1	NA	TRBJ2-7	many	CASSLFGEQYF	TGCGCCAGCAGCTTGTTCGGCGAGCAGTACTTC
TRBV5-1	NA	TRBJ2-7	NA	CASSFPATERYF	TGCGCCAGCAGCTTTCCGGCCACCGAGCGGTACTTC
TRBV27	NA	TRBJ1-6	many	CASRLSTRGGIRNSPLHF	TGTGCCAGCAGGTTATCTACCCGGGGGGGGATACGGAATTCACCCCTCCACTTT
TRBV4-3	TRBD1	TRBJ2-7	many	CASSQDGTGGREQYF	TGCGCCAGCAGCCAAGACGGGACAGGGGGACGGGAGCAGTACTTC
TRBV4-3	TRBD1	TRBJ1-3	many	CASSPDRGNAGNTIYF	TGCGCCAGCAGCCCGGACAGGGGGAATGCTGGAAACACCATATATTTT
TRBV20-1	TRBD2	TRBJ2-7	few	CSAGRGRHPHF	TGCAGTGCTGGCCGCGGGAGACACCCGCACTTC
TRBV7-2	TRBD1	TRBJ1-1	many	CASSPQGAGTEAFF	TGTGCCAGCAGCCCCCAGGGGGCTGGAACTGAAGCTTTCTTT
TRBV5-1	NA	TRBJ2-1	many	CASSLVNNEQFF	TGCGCCAGCAGCTTGGTGAACAATGAGCAGTTCTTC
TRBV5-8	NA	TRBJ1-2	many	CASSLGQGFSYGYTF	TGTGCCAGCAGCTTGGGGCAGGGGTTCTCCTATGGCTACACCTTC
TRBV18	NA	TRBJ1-3	many	CASSPPQRGAGNTIYF	TGTGCCAGCTCACCACCGCAGCGGGGGGCCGGAAACACCATATATTTT